This passage covers 25 T cell receptor beta chains from one sample sequenced in a study of shared clonotypes between healthy human individuals. The protocol was immunoSEQ multiplex PCR, while the TCRdb copy is restricted to in-frame clones and leaves out a portion. In the table there are some 1.5 million clones, 95% to 99% of which are singletons. The sample comprised naive CD4+ T cells sorted from blood. Specified subset: CD45RA+ positively selected. These receptors were taken from a man aged 25 to 40 in good health.

The chain couples TRBV2 to TRBJ1-2; tentatively, D is TRBD1 (5 bases). Germline V gives CDR1 SNHLY, CDR2 FYNNEI. CDR3 length equals 14 residues. V gave up 3 bases and J gave up 5 bases, with 13 bases separating them. CDR3 sequence (DNA): TGTGCCAGCAGTGATGTCGGGAGGGGTTATGGCTACACCTTC. It is translated as CASSDVGRGYGYTF.

The chain combines TRBV19 with TRBJ2-1; no reliable D call. Trimming left V 7 bases short and J 7 bases short, with 11 bases between. This CDR3 spans 12 amino acids. Per the germline V gene, CDR1 is LNHDA and CDR2 is SQIVND (reference sequence). The CDR3 sequence is CASTRNRNEQFF. In DNA, the CDR3 is TGTGCCAGTACCCGGAATAGGAATGAGCAGTTCTTC.

The chain has TRBV4-2 and TRBJ2-1; 7 bases line up with TRBD2. The CDR3 loop spans 18 amino acids. With V trimmed by 1 base and J by 0 bases, 9 bases remained unmatched. Germline CDR1 reads LGHNA; CDR2 reads YNFKEQ. Here the CDR3 reads CASSQVGRDYTSYNEQFF. As DNA, the CDR3 is TGTGCCAGCAGCCAAGTTGGTAGGGACTACACCTCCTACAATGAGCAGTTCTTC.

The CDR3 protein is CARSYSPFNSYEQYF. In DNA form, the CDR3 reads TGTGCCAGAAGCTACTCCCCCTTTAACTCCTACGAGCAGTACTTC. The chain carries TRBV5-3 and TRBJ2-7; D remains unclear. TRBV5-3 is given ORF status, its function remaining uncertain. The CDR3 is 15 amino acids. The V gene lost 3 bases and the J gene lost 0 bases, with 13 bases spanning the gap.

This clone was observed a single time. The rearrangement joins TRBV7-8 to TRBJ2-1, with 8 bases matching TRBD1. Germline V gene lookup returns CDR1 SGHVS and CDR2 FQNEAQ. This CDR3 spans 16 amino acids. With V trimmed by 5 bases and J by 0 bases, 6 bases remained unmatched. As DNA, the CDR3 is TGTGCCAGCAGCCGACAGGGGTCGAGCTCCTACAATGAGCAGTTCTTC. It is translated as CASSRQGSSSYNEQFF.

This chain connects TRBV28 to TRBJ1-5, with D unresolved. The CDR3 has 15 residues. Trimming pared 6 bases from V and 2 bases from J, leaving 14 bases between. CDR1 and CDR2 (germline): MDHEN, SYDVKM. Here the CDR3 DNA reads TGTGCCAGCAGCTTAGCGGGGTCGGGCAATCAGCCCCAGCATTTT. Translation: CASSLAGSGNQPQHF.

This chain uses TRBV7-9 with TRBJ2-5; a possible D gene is TRBD2 (6 bases). This CDR3 region has 12 residues. Trimming took off 4 bases at V and 5 bases at J, with 8 bases between the two ends. Germline V gene lookup returns CDR1 SEHNR and CDR2 FQNEAQ (reference sequence). CDR3 in DNA: TGTGCCAGCAGCTCCGGAGGGGAGACCCAGTACTTC. This gives the protein CASSSGGETQYF.

The chain carries TRBV5-4 and TRBJ1-1, with D uncertain. Between the trimmed V and J ends, which lost 4 bases and 1 base, there was a span of 11 bases. The CDR3 spans 14 residues. Germline loops: CDR1 SGHNT, CDR2 YYREEE (reference sequence). This chain's CDR3 is CASSPGLQNTEAFF. DNA for the CDR3: TGTGCCAGCAGCCCGGGCCTCCAGAACACTGAAGCTTTCTTT. The full variable domain, with the rest looked up from reference TRBV5-4 and TRBJ1-1, is ETGVTQSPTHLIKTRGQQVTLRCSSQSGHNTVSWYQQALGQGPQFIFQYYREEENGRGNFPPRFSGLQFPNYSSELNVNALELDDSALYLCASSPGLQNTEAFFGQGTRLTVV.

This clone was seen a single time. The junction departs from the called germline gene at one end, perhaps through a read error. CDR3 amino acids: CASRGRRDYHEQFF. In nucleotides, the CDR3 is TGTGCCAGCAGGGGGCGAAGGGACTACCATGAGCAGTTCTTC. J is TRBJ2-1 and V is TRBV2, with 7 bases aligning to TRBD2. Germline lookup yields CDR1 SNHLY and CDR2 FYNNEI. This CDR3 has 14 residues.

The V gene is TRBV2, the J gene TRBJ2-5; 8 nucleotides agree with TRBD1. Germline CDR1 reads SNHLY; CDR2 reads FYNNEI. With 8 bases clipped from V and 7 bases from J, the junction kept 9 bases outside the gene matches. The CDR3 has 13 residues. The CDR3 coding sequence is TGTGCCAGCGGTTCGGACAGGGACGGGACCCAGTACTTC. As protein: CASGSDRDGTQYF.

Only one count was recorded for this clone. The rearrangement links TRBV19 to TRBJ1-2; TRBD1 matches at 9 bases. Germline CDR1 is LNHDA and CDR2 is SQIVND (reference sequence). Trimming at V came to 5 bases and at J to 11 bases, leaving 15 bases not matched to a gene. The CDR3 consists of 15 residues. CDR3 region: CASSATGGFHVGYTF. Written as DNA, the CDR3 is TGTGCCAGTAGTGCGACAGGGGGTTTCCATGTCGGTTACACCTTC.

The rearrangement joins TRBV5-1 to TRBJ2-2, with TRBD2 matching 13 bases. Trimming cost V 4 bases and J 7 bases; bases outside gene matches: 7. There are 16 residues in the CDR3. Germline lookup yields CDR1 SGHRS and CDR2 YFSETQ. The CDR3 bases are TGCGCCAGCAGCATTAGGACTAGCGGGAGTGGCGGGGAGCTGTTTTTT. Encoded protein: CASSIRTSGSGGELFF.

This clone was detected only once. The chain links TRBV11-2 to TRBJ2-5, with D tentatively TRBD2 (6 bases). Germline CDR1 reads SGHAT; CDR2 reads FQNNGV. The V and J ends lost 4 bases and 4 bases respectively, with 19 bases between them. The CDR3 has 16 residues. The CDR3 DNA sequence: TGTGCCAGCAGCTCCCGTCTGGAGGGACGGGGAGAGACCCAGTACTTC. This codes for CASSSRLEGRGETQYF.

The V call is TRBV5-8, the J call TRBJ2-1; 8 bases are a match to TRBD1. Losses at the gene ends were 6 bases for V and 0 bases for J; bases not matched to a gene: 8. The CDR3 spans 16 residues. Germline loops: CDR1 SGHTS, CDR2 YDEGEE. The CDR3 spells CASNSGGTGSYNEQFF. CDR3 sequence (DNA): TGTGCCAGCAATTCAGGGGGCACGGGCTCCTACAATGAGCAGTTCTTC.

CDR3 sequence reads: CASSTRTSGRDEQFF. The CDR3, as DNA: TGTGCCAGCAGTACTCGGACTAGCGGGAGAGATGAGCAGTTCTTC. The V and J genes are TRBV28 and TRBJ2-1, with 13 nucleotides matching TRBD2. Germline V CDR1 and CDR2: MDHEN, SYDVKM. J lost 8 bases, V lost 5 bases, and 6 bases had no gene match. The CDR3 sequence is 15 residues long.

The chain links TRBV6-1 to TRBJ2-5; D unclear. CDR3 length equals 12 residues. The V end lost 6 bases, the J end lost 12 bases, and 17 bases lay between the germline ends. The germline V gene encodes CDR1 MNHNS and CDR2 SASEGT. In DNA, the CDR3 is TGTGCCAGCAGATCCCCCCTTCAAAGCGAGTACTTC. It codes for CASRSPLQSEYF.

This chain connects TRBV4-3 to TRBJ2-3; perhaps TRBD2 as D (6 bases). Germline CDR1 and CDR2: LGHNA and YSLEER. The CDR3 spans 15 residues. Trimming pared 0 bases from V and 1 base from J, leaving 8 bases between. The CDR3 sequence is CASSQEWGGTDTQYF. CDR3 nucleotide sequence: TGCGCCAGCAGCCAAGAATGGGGGGGCACAGATACGCAGTATTTT.

The chain couples TRBV19 to TRBJ2-5, with 8 bases lining up with TRBD2. With 5 bases clipped from V and 5 bases from J, the junction kept 13 bases outside the gene matches. Germline V CDR1 and CDR2: LNHDA, SQIVND (reference sequence). The CDR3 runs 16 residues. The DNA of the CDR3 is TGTGCCAGTAGTCCGTACGGGGCGGGAGGTCGGGAGACCCAGTACTTC. Amino acids: CASSPYGAGGRETQYF. The whole variable domain, filled in from reference TRBV19 and TRBJ2-5, reads DGGITQSPKYLFRKEGQNVTLSCEQNLNHDAMYWYRQDPGQGLRLIYYSQIVNDFQKGDIAEGYSVSREKKESFPLTVTSAQKNPTAFYLCASSPYGAGGRETQYFGPGTRLLVL.

J is TRBJ1-1 and V is TRBV19, with D possibly TRBD1 on 5 matching bases. The CDR3 is 13 amino acids. V lost 6 bases to trimming and J lost 8 bases, with 16 bases between them. CDR1 is LNHDA, CDR2 SQIVND, per germline (reference sequence). CDR3 in amino acids: CASSGTAAGEAFF. CDR3 sequence (DNA): TGTGCCAGTAGCGGGACGGCAGCGGGAGAAGCTTTCTTT.

As DNA, the CDR3 is TGTGCCATCAGTGATTTCGACCCCAGACCTGACAATGAGCAGTTCTTC. It encodes CAISDFDPRPDNEQFF. J is TRBJ2-1 and V is TRBV10-3; D is ambiguous. With 3 bases removed from V and 5 bases from J, the gap between germline ends came to 17 bases. The CDR3 is made up of 16 amino acids. Germline lookup yields CDR1 ENHRY and CDR2 SYGVKD.

The chain uses TRBV28 and TRBJ1-5; 7 positions match TRBD1. This CDR3 has 19 residues. Trimming took 5 bases from V and 0 from J; bases not matched to a gene: 16. Germline lookup yields CDR1 MDHEN and CDR2 SYDVKM. CDR3 sequence (DNA): TGTGCCAGCAGTCGACACCGGGACAGCCTTGGGTATAGCAATCAGCCCCAGCATTTT. It translates to CASSRHRDSLGYSNQPQHF.

CDR3 region: CASSVGQAYEQYF. The DNA for the CDR3 is TGTGCCAGCAGTGTGGGACAGGCCTACGAGCAGTACTTC. The V and J genes are TRBV6-1 and TRBJ2-7; 8 nucleotides align to TRBD1. The CDR3 has 13 residues. CDR1 and CDR2 from the germline V gene are MNHNS and SASEGT. After removal of 4 bases from V and 2 bases from J, the junction contained 1 base not matched to a gene.

This rearrangement joins TRBV7-2 to TRBJ1-3, with D tentatively TRBD1 (5 bases). Germline V CDR1 and CDR2: SGHTA, FQGNSA. V was cut by 4 bases and J by 3 bases, with 16 bases left in between. This CDR3 is built from 16 residues. The chain's CDR3 is CASSSDFGRVGNTIYF. Written as DNA, the CDR3 is TGTGCCAGCAGCTCTGACTTCGGCAGGGTTGGAAACACCATATATTTT.

This clone was seen only once. The chain links TRBV6-5 to TRBJ2-1, with 8 bases aligning to TRBD2. The CDR3 contains 15 residues. J was trimmed by 9 bases and V by 2 bases; bases with no gene match: 9. CDR1 is MNHEY, CDR2 SVGAGI, per germline. The CDR3 coding sequence is TGTGCCAGCAGTTACATGTTCGGGACTAGGGGTGAGCAGTTCTTC. Protein: CASSYMFGTRGEQFF.

The chain uses TRBV14 and TRBJ2-3; 8 bases fit TRBD2. Germline values: CDR1 SGHDN, CDR2 FVKESK. The CDR3 spans 17 residues. V lost 5 bases and J lost 1; bases outside the gene matches: 11. The CDR3 DNA reads as TGTGCCAGCAGCGAAGGGTTCCGGCGGGAGGGCACAGATACGCAGTATTTT. Translation: CASSEGFRREGTDTQYF.